This T cell receptor beta chain was sequenced in a study of early stage breast cancer tumors. Study-level information: Most invasive tumors, about 75% of the 16, were ER+/PR+/HER2-.

Some clones are missing from TCRdb's copy, which holds only in-frame ones; the method was immunoSEQ multiplex PCR. Of roughly 8,400 clones listed, roughly 77% are singletons. This clone occurred once. Its antigen is not identified. The CDR3 loop spans 15 amino acids. Trimming took off 5 bases at V and 0 bases at J, with 14 bases between the two ends. Germline V gene sequence: CDR1 SGHRS, CDR2 YFSETQ. Study outcomes and limitations: Commonly generated sequences made up most enriched TCRB sequences shared between patients.

Specimen: normal breast tissue next to the tumor. The TCR originated in a person in their sixties with breast cancer. The V call is TRBV5-1, the J call TRBJ1-1, with D unclear. The chain's CDR3 is CASRSRTGMNTEAFF. CDR3 sequence (DNA): TGCGCCAGCAGGTCTCGGACGGGAATGAACACTGAAGCTTTCTTT.